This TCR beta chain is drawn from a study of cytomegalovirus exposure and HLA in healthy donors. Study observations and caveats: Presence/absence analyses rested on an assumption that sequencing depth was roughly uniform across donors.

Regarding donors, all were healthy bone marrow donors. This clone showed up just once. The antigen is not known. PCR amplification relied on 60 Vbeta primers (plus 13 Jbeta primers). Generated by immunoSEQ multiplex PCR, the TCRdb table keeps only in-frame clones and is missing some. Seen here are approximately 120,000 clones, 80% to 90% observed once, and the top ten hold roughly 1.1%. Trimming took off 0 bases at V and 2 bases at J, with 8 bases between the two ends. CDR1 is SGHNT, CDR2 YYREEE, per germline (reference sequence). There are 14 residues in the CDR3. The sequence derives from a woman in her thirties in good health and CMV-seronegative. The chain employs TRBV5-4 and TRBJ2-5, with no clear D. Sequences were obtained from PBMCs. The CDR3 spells CASSLDQAQETQYF. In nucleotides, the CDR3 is TGTGCCAGCAGCTTGGACCAAGCGCAAGAGACCCAGTACTTC.